These T cell receptor beta chains were read from a single sample in a study of neurological immune-mediated disorders. Via MiXCR, TCRdb re-called the 5' RACE reads, giving one row per CDR3 protein. Among about 62,000 distinct CDR3 sequences, 3.5% to 4.5% were seen once, and the ten largest hold 2.2%. The sequenced material came from PBMCs. The receptor source for this set is a woman aged 45-60 years with multiple sclerosis. Each CDR3 is given with its conserved first and last residue.

CDR3 length,J gene,V gene,CDR3 protein
15,TRBJ2-7,TRBV20-1,CSASDSQGNSYEQYF
14,TRBJ1-1,TRBV28,CASSFEDRGTEAFF
14,TRBJ2-7,TRBV5-1,CATRSGTHVYEQYF
15,TRBJ2-5,TRBV5-1,CASSGGTADQETQYF
17,TRBJ2-1,TRBV9,CASSSPTSGGRLSEQFF
15,TRBJ1-1,TRBV5-1,CASSFSGFKNTEAFF
14,TRBJ2-3,TRBV29-1,CSVGPGGNPDTQYF
14,TRBJ2-7,TRBV10-3,CAISESTGRDEQYF
13,TRBJ2-1,TRBV29-1,CSVELGAFDEQFF
15,TRBJ2-7,TRBV6-6,CASSSSGTTRLEQYF
14,TRBJ2-1,TRBV25-1,CASKGDNFYNEQFF
14,TRBJ2-7,TRBV5-6,CASSLGRSSYEQYF
14,TRBJ2-1,TRBV6-5,CASRGSGRYNEQFF
13,TRBJ2-7,TRBV12-3/TRBV12-4,CASSPGRTDQQYF
16,TRBJ2-5,TRBV7-8,CASSNPTGQTRETQYF
15,TRBJ2-1,TRBV5-5,CASSIGQGFFNEQFF
16,TRBJ2-7,TRBV7-2,CASSLDYSGRGYEQYF
12,TRBJ1-4,TRBV18,CASSTGGLSEFF
16,TRBJ1-3,TRBV5-1,CASSLGEIFSGNTIYF
12,TRBJ2-7,TRBV7-2,CASSLLGYEQYF
14,TRBJ2-7,TRBV10-3,CAISESAGVVEQYF
14,TRBJ1-4,TRBV5-1,CASRPGLAGEKLFF
12,TRBJ2-5,TRBV20-1,CSASRDPNQNLF
12,TRBJ2-5,TRBV20-1,CSARDIPETQYF
13,TRBJ2-2,TRBV6-4,CASSDSEVGELFF
12,TRBJ1-1,TRBV20-1,CSARGGNTEAFF
14,TRBJ1-4,TRBV3-1,CASSYRDRNEKLFF
15,TRBJ2-7,TRBV7-6,CASSLEAGVTYEQYF
13,TRBJ1-2,TRBV30,CAWRRGTGVGYTF
12,TRBJ1-1,TRBV5-1,CASSLPGGEAFF
15,TRBJ2-7,TRBV7-2,CASSRRGRDSYEQYF
15,TRBJ1-2,TRBV4-2,CASSQDRDRGNGYTF
14,TRBJ1-1,TRBV12-3/TRBV12-4,CASSSGEGNTEAFF
13,TRBJ2-7,TRBV18,CASTRERADEQYF
12,TRBJ1-3,TRBV7-9,CASSLEGNTIYF
18,TRBJ1-2,TRBV7-2,CASSLVSTAVRGIYGYTF
14,TRBJ2-7,TRBV28,CASSWTGEVYEQYF
11,TRBJ1-2,TRBV5-1,CASSLGAGYTF
13,TRBJ2-3,TRBV5-6,CASSLGDRDGGFF
13,TRBJ2-3,TRBV18,CASSTNIADTQYF
14,TRBJ2-7,TRBV7-6,CASSSSPGFYEQYF
13,TRBJ2-2,TRBV7-3,CASRRDTVGELFF
16,TRBJ2-2,TRBV5-1,CASSLARQGNTGELFF
13,TRBJ2-7,TRBV29-1,CSAWGTINHEQYF
16,TRBJ1-2,TRBV7-2,CASSRYLTTGESGYTF
14,TRBJ1-4,TRBV7-9,CASSLGWQQEKLFF
13,TRBJ1-1,TRBV20-1,CSASKNKNTEAFF
16,TRBJ2-5,TRBV9,CASSANPGGGGETQYF
15,TRBJ2-2,TRBV7-2,CASSLVGRYTGELFF
16,TRBJ2-1,TRBV9,CASSVALTSGRNEQFF